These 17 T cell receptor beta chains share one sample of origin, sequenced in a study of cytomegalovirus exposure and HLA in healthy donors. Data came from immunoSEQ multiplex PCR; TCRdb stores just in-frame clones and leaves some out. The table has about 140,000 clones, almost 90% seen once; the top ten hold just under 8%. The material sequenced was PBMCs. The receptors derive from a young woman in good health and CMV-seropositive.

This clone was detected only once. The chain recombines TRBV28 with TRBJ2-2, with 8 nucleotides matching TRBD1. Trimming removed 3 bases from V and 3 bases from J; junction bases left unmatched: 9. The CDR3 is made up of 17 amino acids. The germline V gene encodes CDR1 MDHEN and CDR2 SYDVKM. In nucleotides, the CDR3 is TGTGCCAGCAGTTTCCCGCAGGGGGCGCGGGACACCGGGGAGCTGTTTTTT. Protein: CASSFPQGARDTGELFF.

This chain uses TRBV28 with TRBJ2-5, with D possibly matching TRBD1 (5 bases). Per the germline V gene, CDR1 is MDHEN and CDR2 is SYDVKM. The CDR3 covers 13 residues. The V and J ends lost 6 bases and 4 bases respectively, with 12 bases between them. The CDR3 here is CASSSRVPETQYF. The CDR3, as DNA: TGTGCCAGCAGCAGCAGGGTTCCAGAGACCCAGTACTTC.

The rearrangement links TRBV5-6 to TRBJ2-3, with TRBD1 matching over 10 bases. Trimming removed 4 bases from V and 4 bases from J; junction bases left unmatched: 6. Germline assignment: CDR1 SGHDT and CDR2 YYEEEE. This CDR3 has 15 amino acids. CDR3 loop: CASSSRDRGSDTQYF. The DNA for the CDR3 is TGTGCCAGCAGCAGCCGGGACAGGGGTTCAGATACGCAGTATTTT.

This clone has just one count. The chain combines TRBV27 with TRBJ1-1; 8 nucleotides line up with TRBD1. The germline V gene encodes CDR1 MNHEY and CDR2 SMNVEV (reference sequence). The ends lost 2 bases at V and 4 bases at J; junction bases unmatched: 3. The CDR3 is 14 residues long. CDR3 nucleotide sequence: TGTGCCAGCAGTTTACACAGGGGGAGCACTGAAGCTTTCTTT. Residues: CASSLHRGSTEAFF.

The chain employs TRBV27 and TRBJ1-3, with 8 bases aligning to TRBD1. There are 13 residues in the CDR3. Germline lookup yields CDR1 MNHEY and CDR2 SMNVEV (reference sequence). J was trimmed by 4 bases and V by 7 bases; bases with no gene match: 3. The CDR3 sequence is CASTDRGGNTIYF. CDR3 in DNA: TGTGCCAGCACCGACAGGGGAGGAAACACCATATATTTT.

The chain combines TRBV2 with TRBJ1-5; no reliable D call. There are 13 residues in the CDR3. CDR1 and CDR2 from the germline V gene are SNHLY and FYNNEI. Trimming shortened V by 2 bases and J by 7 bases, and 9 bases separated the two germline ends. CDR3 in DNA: TGTGCCAGCAGTGAATTCGGGAGACAGCCCCAGCATTTT. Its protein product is CASSEFGRQPQHF.

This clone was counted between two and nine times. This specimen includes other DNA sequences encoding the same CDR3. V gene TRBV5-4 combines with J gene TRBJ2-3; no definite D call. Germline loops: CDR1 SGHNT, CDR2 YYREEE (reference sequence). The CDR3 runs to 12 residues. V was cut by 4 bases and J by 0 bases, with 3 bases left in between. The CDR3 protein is CASSPSTDTQYF. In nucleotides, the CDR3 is TGTGCCAGCAGCCCTAGCACAGATACGCAGTATTTT. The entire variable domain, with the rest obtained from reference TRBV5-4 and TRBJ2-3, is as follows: ETGVTQSPTHLIKTRGQQVTLRCSSQSGHNTVSWYQQALGQGPQFIFQYYREEENGRGNFPPRFSGLQFPNYSSELNVNALELDDSALYLCASSPSTDTQYFGPGTRLTVL.

The CDR3 region is CASSRGLGLAGGNEQFF. The CDR3 DNA follows: TGTGCCAGCAGCCGGGGCCTCGGACTAGCGGGGGGTAATGAGCAGTTCTTC. The chain links TRBV5-4 to TRBJ2-1, with 14 bases identical to TRBD2. Germline V lookup: CDR1 SGHNT, CDR2 YYREEE (reference sequence). J gave up 7 bases and V 4 bases, and 10 bases lay outside the gene matches. CDR3 length equals 17 residues.

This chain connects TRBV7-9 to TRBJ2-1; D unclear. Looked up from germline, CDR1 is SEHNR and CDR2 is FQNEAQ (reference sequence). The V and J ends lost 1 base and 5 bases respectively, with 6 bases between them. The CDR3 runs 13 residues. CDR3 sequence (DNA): TGTGCCAGCAGCTTAGGGAGTAACAATGAGCAGTTCTTC. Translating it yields CASSLGSNNEQFF.

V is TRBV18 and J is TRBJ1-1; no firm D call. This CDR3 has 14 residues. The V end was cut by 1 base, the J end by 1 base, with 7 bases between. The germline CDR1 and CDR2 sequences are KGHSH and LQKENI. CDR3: CASSPHLGNTEAFF. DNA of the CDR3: TGTGCCAGCTCACCACACCTAGGGAACACTGAAGCTTTCTTT.

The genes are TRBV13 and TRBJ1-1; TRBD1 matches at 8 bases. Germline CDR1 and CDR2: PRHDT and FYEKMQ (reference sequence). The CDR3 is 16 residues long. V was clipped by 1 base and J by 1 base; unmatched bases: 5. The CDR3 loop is CASSLELGQENTEAFF. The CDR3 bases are TGTGCCAGCAGCTTAGAGTTGGGACAGGAGAACACTGAAGCTTTCTTT.

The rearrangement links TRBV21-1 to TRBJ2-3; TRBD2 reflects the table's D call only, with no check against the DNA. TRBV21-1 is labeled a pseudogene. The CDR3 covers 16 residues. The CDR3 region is CASSKEGDACTDTQYF. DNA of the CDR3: TGTGCCAGCAGCAAAGAAGGAGACGCCTGCACAGATACGCAGTATTTT.

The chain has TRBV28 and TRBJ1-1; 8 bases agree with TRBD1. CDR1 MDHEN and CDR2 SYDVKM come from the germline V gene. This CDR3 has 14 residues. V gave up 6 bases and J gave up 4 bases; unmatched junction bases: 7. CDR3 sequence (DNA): TGTGCCAGCAGCGCGACAGGGGAGGTCACTGAAGCTTTCTTT. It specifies CASSATGEVTEAFF.

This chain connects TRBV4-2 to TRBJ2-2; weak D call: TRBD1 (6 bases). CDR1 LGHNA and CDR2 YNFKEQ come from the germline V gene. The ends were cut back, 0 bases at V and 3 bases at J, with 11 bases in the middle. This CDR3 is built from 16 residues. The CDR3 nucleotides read TGTGCCAGCAGCCAAGATTTGAGGGGGTACACCGGGGAGCTGTTTTTT. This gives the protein CASSQDLRGYTGELFF.

The CDR3 DNA follows: TGTGCCAGCAGCTTAGTCCCACCCCGACAGGGAGATAATTCACCCCTCCACTTT. It is translated as CASSLVPPRQGDNSPLHF. The chain couples TRBV7-9 to TRBJ1-6; 7 bases map to TRBD1. The CDR3 covers 18 residues. Unmatched junction bases numbered 11, after V lost 1 base and J lost 5 bases. CDR1 is SEHNR, CDR2 FQNEAQ, per germline (reference sequence).

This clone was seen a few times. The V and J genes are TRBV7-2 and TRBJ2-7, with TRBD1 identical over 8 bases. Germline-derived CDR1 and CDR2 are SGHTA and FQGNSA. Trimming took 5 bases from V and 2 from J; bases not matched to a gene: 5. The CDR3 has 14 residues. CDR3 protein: CASSPGTGPYEQYF. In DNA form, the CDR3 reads TGTGCCAGCAGCCCGGGGACAGGACCCTACGAGCAGTACTTC. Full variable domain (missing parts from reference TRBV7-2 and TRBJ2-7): GAGVSQSPSNKVTEKGKDVELRCDPISGHTALYWYRQSLGQGLEFLIYFQGNSAPDKSGLPSDRFSAERTGGSVSTLTIQRTQQEDSAVYLCASSPGTGPYEQYFGPGTRLTVT.

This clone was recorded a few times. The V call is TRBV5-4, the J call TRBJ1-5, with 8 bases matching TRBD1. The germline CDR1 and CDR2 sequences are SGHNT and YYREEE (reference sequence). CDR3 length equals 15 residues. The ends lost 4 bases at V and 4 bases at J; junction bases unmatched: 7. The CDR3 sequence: CASSLQGARNQPQHF. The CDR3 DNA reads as TGTGCCAGCAGCCTCCAGGGGGCTCGTAATCAGCCCCAGCATTTT.